These 8 T cell receptor beta chains share one sample of origin, sequenced in a study of cytomegalovirus exposure and HLA in healthy donors. The PCR was carried out with 60 Vbeta primers and 13 Jbeta primers. Sequencing was performed with immunoSEQ multiplex PCR; in TCRdb, only in-frame clones are kept and a portion is missing. Found here are approximately 110,000 clones, around 75% of them singletons; the top ten hold about 2.2%. Source material: PBMCs. The receptors originated from a young man in good health and CMV-seronegative.

The V call is TRBV9, the J call TRBJ2-1, with 10 bases lining up with TRBD2. CDR3 size: 17 residues. V shed 0 bases, J shed 8 bases, and the junction held 11 bases outside the gene matches. Looked up from germline, CDR1 is SGDLS and CDR2 is YYNGEE. The CDR3 bases are TGTGCCAGCAGCGTAGGAAGATCAGCGGGGGGGGAACATGAGCAGTTCTTC. It codes for CASSVGRSAGGEHEQFF. Supplemented by reference TRBV9 and TRBJ2-1, the full variable domain reads DSGVTQTPKHLITATGQRVTLRCSPRSGDLSVYWYQQSLDQGLQFLIQYYNGEERAKGNILERFSAQQFPDLHSELNLSSLELGDSALYFCASSVGRSAGGEHEQFFGPGTRLTVL.

This clone was counted only a few times. V usage is TRBV6-1 and J usage is TRBJ2-6, with D possibly being TRBD1 (5 bases). The V end lost 2 bases, the J end lost 3 bases, and 14 bases lay between the germline ends. CDR3 length: 17 amino acids. CDR1 and CDR2 from the germline V gene are MNHNS and SASEGT. As DNA, the CDR3 is TGTGCCAGCAGTGAAAGCTCCAGGGTGGTTGGGGCCAACGTCCTGACTTTC. This gives the protein CASSESSRVVGANVLTF.

This sequence joins TRBV28 and TRBJ2-5; 10 nucleotides agree with TRBD1. Germline V gene data show CDR1 as MDHEN and CDR2 as SYDVKM. V shed 6 bases, J shed 2 bases, and the junction held 12 bases outside the gene matches. The CDR3 is 17 amino acids. The CDR3 DNA reads as TGTGCCAGCAGCGCTGGACAGGGGGTAGCATGGCAAGAGACCCAGTACTTC. The encoded protein is CASSAGQGVAWQETQYF.

The gene calls are TRBV7-9 and TRBJ1-2; possible D gene TRBD1, 6 bases. The CDR3 has 16 amino acids. From germline, CDR1 is SEHNR and CDR2 FQNEAQ (reference sequence). Deletions cut 3 bases from V and 4 bases from J, with 18 bases between. The CDR3 sequence is CASSFVWGGGTYGYTF. The CDR3 DNA is TGTGCCAGCAGCTTTGTCTGGGGAGGGGGAACCTATGGCTACACCTTC.

The rearrangement joins TRBV11-2 to TRBJ2-1, with D possibly being TRBD2 (5 bases). This CDR3 region has 15 residues. V lost 5 bases and J 12 bases, leaving 23 bases between the germline ends. The germline gives CDR1 SGHAT, CDR2 FQNNGV. The CDR3 loop reads CASSPTQEGPRWQFF. DNA for the CDR3: TGTGCCAGCAGCCCCACTCAAGAGGGCCCCCGGTGGCAGTTCTTC.

This rearrangement joins TRBV4-2 to TRBJ2-2; 11 nucleotides match TRBD2. The V gene's germline CDR1 is LGHNA and CDR2 YNFKEQ. The CDR3 has 17 amino acids. J lost 6 bases, V lost 0 bases, and 6 bases had no gene match. The CDR3 region has the DNA TGTGCCAGCAGCCAAGAGACGCTAGCGGGAGGCGCCGGGGAGCTGTTTTTT. This encodes CASSQETLAGGAGELFF.

The V call is TRBV28, the J call TRBJ2-1; 8 bases are a match to TRBD1. Germline V lookup: CDR1 MDHEN, CDR2 SYDVKM. The ends lost 5 bases at V and 4 bases at J; junction bases unmatched: 4. The length of the CDR3 is 14 residues. CDR3 loop: CASSPGTGYNEQFF. DNA for the CDR3: TGTGCCAGCAGTCCCGGGACAGGATACAATGAGCAGTTCTTC.

The CDR3 sequence is CASSFGSGHNSYNEQFF. The CDR3 coding sequence is TGTGCCAGCAGCTTCGGTAGCGGACACAACTCCTACAATGAGCAGTTCTTC. The V and J genes are TRBV5-4 and TRBJ2-1; tentative D call: TRBD2 (6 bases). Germline values: CDR1 SGHNT, CDR2 YYREEE (reference sequence). The ends were cut back, 2 bases at V and 0 bases at J, with 15 bases in the middle. The CDR3 length is 17 residues.